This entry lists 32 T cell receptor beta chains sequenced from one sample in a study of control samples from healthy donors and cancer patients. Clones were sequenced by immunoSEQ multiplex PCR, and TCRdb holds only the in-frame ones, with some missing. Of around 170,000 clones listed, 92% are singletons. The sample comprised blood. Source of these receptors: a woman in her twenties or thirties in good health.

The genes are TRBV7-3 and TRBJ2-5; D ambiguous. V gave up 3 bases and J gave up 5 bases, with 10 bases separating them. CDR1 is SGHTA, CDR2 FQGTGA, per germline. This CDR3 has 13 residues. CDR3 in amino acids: CASSFSVGETQYF. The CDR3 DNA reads TGTGCCAGCAGCTTTTCTGTAGGGGAGACCCAGTACTTC.

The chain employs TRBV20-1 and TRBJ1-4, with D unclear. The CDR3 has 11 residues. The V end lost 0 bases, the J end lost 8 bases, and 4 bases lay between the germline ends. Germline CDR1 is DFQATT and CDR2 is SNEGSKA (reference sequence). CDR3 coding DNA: TGCAGTGCTAGAGATAACGAAAAACTGTTTTTT. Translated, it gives CSARDNEKLFF.

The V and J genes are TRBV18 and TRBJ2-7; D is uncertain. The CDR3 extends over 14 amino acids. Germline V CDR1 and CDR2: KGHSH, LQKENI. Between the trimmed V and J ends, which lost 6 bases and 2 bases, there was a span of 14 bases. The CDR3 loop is CASSGGGHTYEQYF. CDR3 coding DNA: TGTGCCAGCTCCGGCGGCGGTCACACCTACGAGCAGTACTTC.

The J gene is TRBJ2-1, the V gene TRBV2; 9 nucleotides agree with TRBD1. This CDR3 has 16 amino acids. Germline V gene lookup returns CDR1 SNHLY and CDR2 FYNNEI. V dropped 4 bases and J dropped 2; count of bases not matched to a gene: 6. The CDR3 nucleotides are TGTGCCAGCAGTGCACAGGGGGCGAGCACCTACAATGAGCAGTTCTTC. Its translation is CASSAQGASTYNEQFF. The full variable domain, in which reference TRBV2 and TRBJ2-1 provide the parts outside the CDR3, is EPEVTQTPSHQVTQMGQEVILRCVPISNHLYFYWYRQILGQKVEFLVSFYNNEISEKSEIFDDQFSVERPDGSNFTLKIRSTKLEDSAMYFCASSAQGASTYNEQFFGPGTRLTVL.

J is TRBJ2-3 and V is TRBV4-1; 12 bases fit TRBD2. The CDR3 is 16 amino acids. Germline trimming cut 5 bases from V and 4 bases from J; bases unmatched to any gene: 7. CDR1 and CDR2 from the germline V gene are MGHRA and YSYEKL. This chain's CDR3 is CASSRLAGDSSDTQYF. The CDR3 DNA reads TGCGCCAGCAGCAGACTAGCGGGAGATAGTTCAGATACGCAGTATTTT.

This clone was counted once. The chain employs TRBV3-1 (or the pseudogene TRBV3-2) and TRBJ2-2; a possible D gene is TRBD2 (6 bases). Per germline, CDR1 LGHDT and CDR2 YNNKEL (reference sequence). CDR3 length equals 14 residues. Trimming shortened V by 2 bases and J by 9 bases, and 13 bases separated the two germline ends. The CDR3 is CASSQRDSPRELFF. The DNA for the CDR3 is TGTGCCAGCAGCCAAAGGGACTCCCCTCGGGAGCTGTTTTTT.

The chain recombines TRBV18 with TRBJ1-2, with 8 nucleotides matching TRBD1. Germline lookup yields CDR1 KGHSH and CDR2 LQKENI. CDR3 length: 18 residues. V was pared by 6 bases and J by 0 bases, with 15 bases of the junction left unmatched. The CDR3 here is CASSKSGGAAEANYGYTF. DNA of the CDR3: TGTGCCAGCTCGAAATCAGGGGGCGCGGCAGAAGCTAACTATGGCTACACCTTC.

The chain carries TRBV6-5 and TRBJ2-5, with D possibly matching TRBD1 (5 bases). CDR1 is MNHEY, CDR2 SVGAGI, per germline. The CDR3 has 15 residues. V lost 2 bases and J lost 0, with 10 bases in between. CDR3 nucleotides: TGTGCCAGCAGTTACGGCAGGACAAACCAAGAGACCCAGTACTTC. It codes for CASSYGRTNQETQYF.

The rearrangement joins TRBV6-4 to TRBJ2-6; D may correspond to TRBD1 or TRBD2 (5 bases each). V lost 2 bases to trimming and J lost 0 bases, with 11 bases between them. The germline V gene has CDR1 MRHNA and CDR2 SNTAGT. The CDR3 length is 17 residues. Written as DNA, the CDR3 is TGTGCCAGCAGTGACGAGGGGCTTAGCTCTGGGGCCAACGTCCTGACTTTC. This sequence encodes CASSDEGLSSGANVLTF.

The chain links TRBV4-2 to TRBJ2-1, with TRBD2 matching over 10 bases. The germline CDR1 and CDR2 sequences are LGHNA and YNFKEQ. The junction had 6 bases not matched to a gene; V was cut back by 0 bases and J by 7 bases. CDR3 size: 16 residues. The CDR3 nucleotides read TGTGCCAGCAGCCAAGAGTTAGCGGGAGGCCGGAATGAGCAGTTCTTC. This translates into CASSQELAGGRNEQFF.

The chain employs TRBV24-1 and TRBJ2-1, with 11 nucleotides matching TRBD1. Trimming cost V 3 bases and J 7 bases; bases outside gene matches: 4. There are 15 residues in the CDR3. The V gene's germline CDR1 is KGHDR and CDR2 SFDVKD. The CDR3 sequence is CATSDRTGGINEQFF. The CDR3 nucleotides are TGTGCCACCAGTGATCGGACAGGGGGCATAAATGAGCAGTTCTTC.

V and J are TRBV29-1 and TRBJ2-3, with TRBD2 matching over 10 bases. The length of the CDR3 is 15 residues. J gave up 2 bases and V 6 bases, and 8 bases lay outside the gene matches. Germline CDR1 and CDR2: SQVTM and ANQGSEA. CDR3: CSVPALAGYTDTQYF. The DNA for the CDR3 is TGCAGCGTCCCTGCACTAGCGGGATACACAGATACGCAGTATTTT.

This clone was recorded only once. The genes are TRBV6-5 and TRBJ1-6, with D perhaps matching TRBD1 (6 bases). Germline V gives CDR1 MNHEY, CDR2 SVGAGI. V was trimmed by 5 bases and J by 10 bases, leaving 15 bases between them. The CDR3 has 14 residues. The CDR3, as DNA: TGTGCCAGCAGTCCGGGACAATTTCCCTCACCCCTCCACTTT. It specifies CASSPGQFPSPLHF.

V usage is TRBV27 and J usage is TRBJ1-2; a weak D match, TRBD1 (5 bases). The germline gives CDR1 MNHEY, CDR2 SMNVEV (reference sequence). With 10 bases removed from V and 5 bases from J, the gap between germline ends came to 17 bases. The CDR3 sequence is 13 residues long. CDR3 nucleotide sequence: TGTGCCAAGGGACGAGGGGAAGGATATGGCTACACCTTC. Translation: CAKGRGEGYGYTF.

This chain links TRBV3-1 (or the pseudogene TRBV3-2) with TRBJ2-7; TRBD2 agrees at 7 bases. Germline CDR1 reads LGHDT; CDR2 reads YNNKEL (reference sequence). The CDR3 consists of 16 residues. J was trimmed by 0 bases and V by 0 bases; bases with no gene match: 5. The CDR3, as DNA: TGTGCCAGCAGCCAAGATCGGGGGGTTTACTCCTACGAGCAGTACTTC. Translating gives CASSQDRGVYSYEQYF.

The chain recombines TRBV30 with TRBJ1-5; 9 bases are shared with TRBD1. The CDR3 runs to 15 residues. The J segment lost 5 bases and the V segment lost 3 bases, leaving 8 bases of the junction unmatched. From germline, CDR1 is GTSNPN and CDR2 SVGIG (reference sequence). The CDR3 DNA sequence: TGTGCCTGGAGGCCCACAGGGGGCCGGGATCAGCCCCAGCATTTT. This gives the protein CAWRPTGGRDQPQHF. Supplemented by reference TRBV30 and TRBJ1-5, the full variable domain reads SQTIHQWPATLVQPVGSPLSLECTVEGTSNPNLYWYRQAAGRGLQLLFYSVGIGQISSEVPQNLSASRPQDRQFILSSKKLLLSDSGFYLCAWRPTGGRDQPQHFGDGTRLSIL.

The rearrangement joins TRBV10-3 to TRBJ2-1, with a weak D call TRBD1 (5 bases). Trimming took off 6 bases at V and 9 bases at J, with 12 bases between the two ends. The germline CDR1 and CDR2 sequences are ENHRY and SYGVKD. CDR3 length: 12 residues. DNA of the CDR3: TGTGCCATCAGGACTTGGGGCGGTGAGCAGTTCTTC. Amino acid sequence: CAIRTWGGEQFF.

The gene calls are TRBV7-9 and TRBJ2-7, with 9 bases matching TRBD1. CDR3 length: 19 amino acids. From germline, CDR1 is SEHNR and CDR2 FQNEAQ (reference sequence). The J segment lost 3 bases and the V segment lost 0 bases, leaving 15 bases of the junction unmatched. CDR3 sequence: CASSLAKSGPSGQGYEQYF. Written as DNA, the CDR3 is TGTGCCAGCAGCTTAGCGAAATCAGGACCATCGGGACAGGGCTACGAGCAGTACTTC.

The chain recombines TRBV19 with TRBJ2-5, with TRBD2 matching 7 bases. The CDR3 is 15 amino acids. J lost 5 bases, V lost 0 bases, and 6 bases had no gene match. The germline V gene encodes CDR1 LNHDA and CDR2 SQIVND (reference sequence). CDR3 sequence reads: CASSIDLTSLETQYF. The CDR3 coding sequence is TGTGCCAGTAGTATAGATCTGACTAGCTTGGAGACCCAGTACTTC.

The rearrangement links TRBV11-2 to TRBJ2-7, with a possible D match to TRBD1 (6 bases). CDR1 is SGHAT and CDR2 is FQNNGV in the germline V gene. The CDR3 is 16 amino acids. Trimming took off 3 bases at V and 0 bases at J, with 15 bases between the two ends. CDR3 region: CASSFYRDLSSYEQYF. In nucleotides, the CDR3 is TGTGCCAGCAGCTTTTACAGGGATCTTAGCTCCTACGAGCAGTACTTC.

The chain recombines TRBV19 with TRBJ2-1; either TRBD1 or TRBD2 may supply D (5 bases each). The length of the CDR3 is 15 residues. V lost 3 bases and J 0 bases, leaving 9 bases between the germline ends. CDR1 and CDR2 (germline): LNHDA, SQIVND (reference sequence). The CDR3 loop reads CASSIWGNSYNEQFF. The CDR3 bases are TGTGCCAGTAGTATCTGGGGGAACTCCTACAATGAGCAGTTCTTC.

CDR3 region: CASSQDATGGAKNIQYF. In nucleotides, the CDR3 is TGCGCCAGCAGCCAAGACGCAACGGGAGGGGCCAAAAACATTCAGTACTTC. The chain uses TRBV4-3 and TRBJ2-4; 8 bases match TRBD2. The ends lost 0 bases at V and 1 base at J; junction bases unmatched: 5. Germline values: CDR1 LGHNA, CDR2 YSLEER. This CDR3 is built from 17 residues.

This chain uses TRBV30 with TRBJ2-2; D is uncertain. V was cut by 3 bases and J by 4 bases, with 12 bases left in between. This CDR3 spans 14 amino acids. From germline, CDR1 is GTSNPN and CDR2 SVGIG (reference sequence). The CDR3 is CAWRPIGVTGELFF. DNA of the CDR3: TGTGCCTGGAGACCCATTGGGGTCACCGGGGAGCTGTTTTTT.

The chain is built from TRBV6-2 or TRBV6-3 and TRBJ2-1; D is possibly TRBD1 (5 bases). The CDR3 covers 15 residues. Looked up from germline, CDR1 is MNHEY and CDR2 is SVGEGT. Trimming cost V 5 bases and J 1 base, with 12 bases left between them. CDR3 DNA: TGTGCCAGCAGTGCCTGGACATTTTCCTACAATGAGCAGTTCTTC. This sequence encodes CASSAWTFSYNEQFF.

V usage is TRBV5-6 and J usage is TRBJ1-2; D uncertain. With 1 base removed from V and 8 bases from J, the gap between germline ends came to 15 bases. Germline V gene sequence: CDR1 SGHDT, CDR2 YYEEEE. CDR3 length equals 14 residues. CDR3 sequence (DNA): TGTGCCAGCAGCTTGCTGGGGAATTCAGGAGGCTACACCTTC. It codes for CASSLLGNSGGYTF.

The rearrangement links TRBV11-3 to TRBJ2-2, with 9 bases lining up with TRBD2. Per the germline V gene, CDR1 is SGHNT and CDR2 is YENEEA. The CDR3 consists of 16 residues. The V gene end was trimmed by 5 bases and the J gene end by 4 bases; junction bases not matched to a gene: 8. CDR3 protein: CASSPSSGRPTGELFF. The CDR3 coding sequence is TGTGCCAGCAGCCCCAGTAGCGGGAGACCCACCGGGGAGCTGTTTTTT.

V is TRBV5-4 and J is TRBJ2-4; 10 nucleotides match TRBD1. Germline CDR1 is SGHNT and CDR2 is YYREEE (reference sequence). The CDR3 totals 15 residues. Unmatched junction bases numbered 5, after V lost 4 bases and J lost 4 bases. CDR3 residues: CASSPPGQGKNIQYF. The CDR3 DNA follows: TGTGCCAGCAGCCCTCCGGGACAGGGGAAAAACATTCAGTACTTC.

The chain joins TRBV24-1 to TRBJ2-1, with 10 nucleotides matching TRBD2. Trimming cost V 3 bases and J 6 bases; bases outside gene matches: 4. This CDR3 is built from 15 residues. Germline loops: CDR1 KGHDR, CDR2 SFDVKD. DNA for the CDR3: TGTGCCACCAGTGATGCTAGCGGGAGACGCAATGAGCAGTTCTTC. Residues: CATSDASGRRNEQFF.

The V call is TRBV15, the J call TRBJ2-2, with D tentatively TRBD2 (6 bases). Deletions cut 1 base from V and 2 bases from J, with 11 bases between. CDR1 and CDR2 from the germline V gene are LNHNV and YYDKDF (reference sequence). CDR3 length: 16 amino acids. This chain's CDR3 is CATSRGLGDNTGELFF. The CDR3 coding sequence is TGTGCCACCAGCAGAGGACTAGGGGATAACACCGGGGAGCTGTTTTTT.

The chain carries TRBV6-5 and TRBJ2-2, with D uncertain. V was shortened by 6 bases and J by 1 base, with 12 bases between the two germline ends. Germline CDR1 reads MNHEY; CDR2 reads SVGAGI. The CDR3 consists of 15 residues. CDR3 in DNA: TGTGCCAGCAGACGCGGTTGGGGGAACACCGGGGAGCTGTTTTTT. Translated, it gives CASRRGWGNTGELFF.

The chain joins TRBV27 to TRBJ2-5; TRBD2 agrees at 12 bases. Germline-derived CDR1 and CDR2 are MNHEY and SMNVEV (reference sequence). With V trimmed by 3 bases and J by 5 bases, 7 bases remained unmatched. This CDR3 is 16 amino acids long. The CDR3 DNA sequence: TGTGCCAGCAGTTTTAGGACTAGCGGGATCGGCGAGACCCAGTACTTC. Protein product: CASSFRTSGIGETQYF.

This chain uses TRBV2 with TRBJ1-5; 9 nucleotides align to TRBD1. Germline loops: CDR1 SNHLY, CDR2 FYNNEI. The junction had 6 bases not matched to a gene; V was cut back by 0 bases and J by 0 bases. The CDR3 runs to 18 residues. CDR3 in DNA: TGTGCCAGCAGTGAAGCACAGGGGGCAGGGTATAGCAATCAGCCCCAGCATTTT. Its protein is CASSEAQGAGYSNQPQHF.